Following are 14 T cell receptor beta chains from one sample sequenced in a study of T cell repertoires in aging, cancer and after chemotherapy. TCR beta rearrangements were amplified from peripheral blood genomic DNA. Rearranged V-D-J TRB sequences were amplified with a mixed TRB-A/B primer pool. A single record per CDR3 protein comes from TCRdb applying MiXCR to the multiplex PCR reads. The top ten hold roughly 15% of the sample, which has about 19,000 distinct CDR3 sequences, approximately 35% seen once. Sequencing was done on a sample of blood. These receptors were obtained from a human donor with a solid tumor.

This clonotype was seen a few times. The V gene is TRBV30, the J gene TRBJ1-5; 8 bases agree with TRBD1. CDR3 length equals 13 residues. Germline V lookup: CDR1 GTSNPN, CDR2 SVGIG (reference sequence). V shed 4 bases and J 2 bases; nucleotides not matched to a gene: 1. The CDR3 reads CAWTGQGNQPQHF. Written as DNA, the CDR3 is TGTGCCTGGACGGGACAGGGCAATCAGCCCCAGCATTTT. The whole variable domain, filled in from reference TRBV30 and TRBJ1-5, reads SQTIHQWPATLVQPVGSPLSLECTVEGTSNPNLYWYRQAAGRGLQLLFYSVGIGQISSEVPQNLSASRPQDRQFILSSKKLLLSDSGFYLCAWTGQGNQPQHFGDGTRLSIL.

By sample fraction, this clonotype is medium-sized. V and J are TRBV13 and TRBJ1-2; D gene unclear. The CDR3 runs 17 residues. Germline assignment: CDR1 PRHDT and CDR2 FYEKMQ (reference sequence). The ends were cut back, 5 bases at V and 0 bases at J, with 19 bases in the middle. CDR3 sequence reads: CASSPQQPWTANYGYTF. DNA of the CDR3: TGTGCCAGCAGCCCCCAGCAGCCATGGACGGCTAACTATGGCTACACCTTC.

This clonotype is judged medium-sized. The chain couples TRBV29-1 to TRBJ2-1; 15 bases agree with TRBD2. CDR1 and CDR2 from the germline V gene are SQVTM and ANQGSEA. The V gene end was trimmed by 6 bases and the J gene end by 0 bases; junction bases not matched to a gene: 3. The length of the CDR3 is 16 residues. The CDR3 here is CSVGTSGGSSYNEQFF. CDR3 coding DNA: TGCAGCGTCGGGACTAGCGGGGGGAGCTCCTACAATGAGCAGTTCTTC.

The V gene is TRBV6-5, the J gene TRBJ2-1; either TRBD1 or TRBD2 may fit D (6 bases each). The ends were cut back, 0 bases at V and 0 bases at J, with 12 bases in the middle. Germline V gene sequence: CDR1 MNHEY, CDR2 SVGAGI. CDR3 size: 17 residues. Written as DNA, the CDR3 is TGTGCCAGCAGTTACTCGCGGGACAAAGACTCCTACAATGAGCAGTTCTTC. Encoded protein: CASSYSRDKDSYNEQFF.

This clonotype was seen a single time. V gene TRBV6-1 combines with J gene TRBJ1-5; 7 nucleotides agree with TRBD1. This CDR3 comprises 15 residues. CDR1 and CDR2 from the germline V gene are MNHNS and SASEGT. Trimming cost V 4 bases and J 0 bases; bases outside gene matches: 3. Written as DNA, the CDR3 is TGTGCCAGCAGTGGGGGGGACAGTAGCAATCAGCCCCAGCATTTT. This codes for CASSGGDSSNQPQHF.

The V and J genes are TRBV28 and TRBJ2-2; no clear D gene. Germline CDR1 reads MDHEN; CDR2 reads SYDVKM. The CDR3 contains 13 residues. The V end was cut by 4 bases, the J end by 8 bases, with 11 bases between. CDR3 loop: CASSSYSIGELFF. CDR3 coding DNA: TGTGCCAGCAGTTCTTATAGTATTGGGGAGCTGTTTTTT.

There are a few counts of this clonotype. The chain is built from TRBV4-2 and TRBJ2-6; TRBD2 aligns across 8 bases. Germline V gene data show CDR1 as LGHNA and CDR2 as YNFKEQ. This CDR3 is built from 18 residues. J gave up 0 bases and V 4 bases, and 8 bases lay outside the gene matches. CDR3 sequence (DNA): TGTGCCAGCAGCCCGATGCGGGAGGACCTCTCTGGGGCCAACGTCCTGACTTTC. Translated, it gives CASSPMREDLSGANVLTF.

This clonotype was seen a few times. J is TRBJ2-3 and V is TRBV4-3, with TRBD2 matching over 8 bases. J gave up 4 bases and V 1 base, and 7 bases lay outside the gene matches. The germline V gene has CDR1 LGHNA and CDR2 YSLEER. The CDR3 consists of 16 residues. This CDR3 is CASSQVFAGGPDTQYF. The CDR3 DNA is TGCGCCAGCAGCCAAGTATTTGCGGGAGGCCCAGATACGCAGTATTTT.

This rearrangement joins TRBV6-2 or TRBV6-3 to TRBJ2-2; TRBD2 agrees at 10 bases. The germline V gene encodes CDR1 MNHEY and CDR2 SVGEGT. The CDR3 loop spans 15 amino acids. The ends lost 6 bases at V and 3 bases at J; junction bases unmatched: 4. The CDR3 sequence: CASSLAGVDTGELFF. CDR3 DNA sequence: TGTGCCAGCAGCCTAGCGGGAGTAGACACCGGGGAGCTGTTTTTT.

This clonotype appeared a few times. The chain has TRBV29-1 and TRBJ1-6, with D unclear. Germline CDR1 SQVTM, CDR2 ANQGSEA. The length of the CDR3 is 13 residues. V was trimmed by 4 bases and J by 4 bases, leaving 8 bases between them. In DNA form, the CDR3 reads TGCAGCGTTGGGGAGAGATATAATTCACCCCTCCACTTT. Amino acids: CSVGERYNSPLHF.

This clonotype occurred a few times. The chain links TRBV19 to TRBJ2-1; 10 bases are a match to TRBD2. Germline CDR1 is LNHDA and CDR2 is SQIVND (reference sequence). J was trimmed by 1 base and V by 7 bases; bases with no gene match: 10. The CDR3 consists of 17 residues. In DNA, the CDR3 is TGTGCCAGTACCAGCGGGGGGGGATTTCCTTCCTACAATGAGCAGTTCTTC. It yields the protein CASTSGGGFPSYNEQFF. Full variable domain (rest looked up from reference TRBV19 and TRBJ2-1): DGGITQSPKYLFRKEGQNVTLSCEQNLNHDAMYWYRQDPGQGLRLIYYSQIVNDFQKGDIAEGYSVSREKKESFPLTVTSAQKNPTAFYLCASTSGGGFPSYNEQFFGPGTRLTVL.

This clonotype has just a few counts. DNA of the CDR3: TGTGCCAGCAGCGCAAATAGCGGTTTAAGCACAGATACGCAGTATTTT. Translating gives CASSANSGLSTDTQYF. J is TRBJ2-3 and V is TRBV5-6; D perhaps matches TRBD2 (6 bases). V lost 4 bases to trimming and J lost 0 bases, with 15 bases between them. Germline CDR1 is SGHDT and CDR2 is YYEEEE. This CDR3 contains 16 residues.

This chain links TRBV5-1 with TRBJ2-1, with 7 bases that match TRBD2. J was trimmed by 7 bases and V by 0 bases; bases with no gene match: 7. CDR1 and CDR2 (germline): SGHRS, YFSETQ. The CDR3 spans 15 residues. CDR3 bases: TGCGCCAGCAGCTTGGTGGGGGGAGGGCCAAATGAGCAGTTCTTC. This encodes CASSLVGGGPNEQFF.

This clonotype was observed a few times. CDR3 loop: CASSLGGYNEQFF. The CDR3 coding sequence is TGTGCCAGCAGTTTAGGGGGTTACAATGAGCAGTTCTTC. J is TRBJ2-1 and V is TRBV12-3 or TRBV12-4; no firm D call. V was trimmed by 1 base and J by 4 bases, leaving 5 bases between them. The CDR3 is made up of 13 amino acids.